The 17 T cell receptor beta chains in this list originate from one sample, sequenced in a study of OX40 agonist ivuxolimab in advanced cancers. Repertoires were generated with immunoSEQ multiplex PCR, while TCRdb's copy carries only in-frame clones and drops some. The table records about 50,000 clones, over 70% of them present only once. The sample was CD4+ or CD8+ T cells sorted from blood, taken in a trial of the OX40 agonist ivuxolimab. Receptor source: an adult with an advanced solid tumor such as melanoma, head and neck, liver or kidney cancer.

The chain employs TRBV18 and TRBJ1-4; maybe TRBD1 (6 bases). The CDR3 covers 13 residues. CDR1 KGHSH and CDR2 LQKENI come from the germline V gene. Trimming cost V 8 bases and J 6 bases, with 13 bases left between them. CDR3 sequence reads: CASLGGLHEKLFF. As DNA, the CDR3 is TGTGCCAGCCTAGGGGGATTACATGAAAAACTGTTTTTT.

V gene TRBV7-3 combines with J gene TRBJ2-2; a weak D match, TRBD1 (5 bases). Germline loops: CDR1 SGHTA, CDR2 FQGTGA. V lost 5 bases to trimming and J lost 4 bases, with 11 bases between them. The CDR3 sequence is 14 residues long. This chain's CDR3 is CASSHSGRTGELFF. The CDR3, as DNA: TGTGCCAGCAGCCACTCAGGGCGCACCGGGGAGCTGTTTTTT.

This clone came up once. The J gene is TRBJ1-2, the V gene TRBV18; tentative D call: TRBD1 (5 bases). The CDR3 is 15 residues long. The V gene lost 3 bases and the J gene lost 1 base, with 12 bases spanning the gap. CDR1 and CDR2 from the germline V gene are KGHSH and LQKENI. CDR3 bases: TGTGCCAGCTCACCCGGTGGGGGTTTTAACTATGGCTACACCTTC. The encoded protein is CASSPGGGFNYGYTF.

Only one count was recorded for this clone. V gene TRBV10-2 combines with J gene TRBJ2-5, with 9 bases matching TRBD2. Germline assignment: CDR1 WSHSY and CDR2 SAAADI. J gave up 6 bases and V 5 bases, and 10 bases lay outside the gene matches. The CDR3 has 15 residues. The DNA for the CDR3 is TGCGCCAGCAGTTATGGCGGGGGGGCCGTTAAGACCCAGTACTTC. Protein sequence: CASSYGGGAVKTQYF.

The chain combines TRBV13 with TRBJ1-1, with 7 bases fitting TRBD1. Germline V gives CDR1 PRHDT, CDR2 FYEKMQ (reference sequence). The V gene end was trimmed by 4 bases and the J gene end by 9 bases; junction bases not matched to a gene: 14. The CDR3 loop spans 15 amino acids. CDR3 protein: CASSYGSRDSLKAFF. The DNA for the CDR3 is TGTGCCAGCAGCTACGGATCACGGGACAGCTTAAAAGCTTTCTTT.

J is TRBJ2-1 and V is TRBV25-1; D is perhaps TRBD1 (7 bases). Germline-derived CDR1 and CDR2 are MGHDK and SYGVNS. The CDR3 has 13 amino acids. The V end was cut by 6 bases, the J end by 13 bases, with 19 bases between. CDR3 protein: CASSPWSQGGQFF. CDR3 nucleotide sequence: TGTGCCAGCAGCCCCTGGAGTCAGGGGGGACAGTTCTTC.

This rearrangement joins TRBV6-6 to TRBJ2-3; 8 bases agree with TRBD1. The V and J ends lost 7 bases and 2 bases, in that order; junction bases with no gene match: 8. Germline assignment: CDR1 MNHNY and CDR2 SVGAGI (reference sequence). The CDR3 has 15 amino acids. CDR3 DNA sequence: TGTGCCAGCACCGTAAGACAGGGGTTCACAGATACGCAGTATTTT. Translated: CASTVRQGFTDTQYF.

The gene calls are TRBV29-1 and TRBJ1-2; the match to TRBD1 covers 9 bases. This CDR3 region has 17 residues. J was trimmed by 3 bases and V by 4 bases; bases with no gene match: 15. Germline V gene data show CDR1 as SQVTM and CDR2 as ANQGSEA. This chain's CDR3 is CSVGTTGGMVGHYGYTF. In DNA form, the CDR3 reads TGCAGCGTTGGTACGACAGGGGGGATGGTCGGGCACTATGGCTACACCTTC.

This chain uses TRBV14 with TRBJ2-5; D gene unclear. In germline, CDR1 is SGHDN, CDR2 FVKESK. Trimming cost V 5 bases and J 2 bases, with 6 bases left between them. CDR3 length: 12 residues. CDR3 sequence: CASSENQETQYF. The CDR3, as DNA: TGTGCCAGCAGCGAAAATCAAGAGACCCAGTACTTC. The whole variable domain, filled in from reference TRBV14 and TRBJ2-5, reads EAGVTQFPSHSVIEKGQTVTLRCDPISGHDNLYWYRRVMGKEIKFLLHFVKESKQDESGMPNNRFLAERTGGTYSTLKVQPAELEDSGVYFCASSENQETQYFGPGTRLLVL.

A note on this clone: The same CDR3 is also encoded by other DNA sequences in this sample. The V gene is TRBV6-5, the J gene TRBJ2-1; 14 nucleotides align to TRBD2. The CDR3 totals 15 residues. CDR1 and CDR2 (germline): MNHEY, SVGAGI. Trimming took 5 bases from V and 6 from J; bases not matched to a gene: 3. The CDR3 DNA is TGTGCCAGCAGTAGACTAGCGGGAGGGTCCAATGAGCAGTTCTTC. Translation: CASSRLAGGSNEQFF.

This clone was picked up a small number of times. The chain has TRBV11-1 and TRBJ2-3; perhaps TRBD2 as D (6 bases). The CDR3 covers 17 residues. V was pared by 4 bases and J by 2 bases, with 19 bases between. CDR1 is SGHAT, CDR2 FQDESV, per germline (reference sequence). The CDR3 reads CASSSAEGGPYTDTQYF. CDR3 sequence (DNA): TGTGCCAGCAGCTCGGCCGAGGGAGGACCGTACACAGATACGCAGTATTTT.

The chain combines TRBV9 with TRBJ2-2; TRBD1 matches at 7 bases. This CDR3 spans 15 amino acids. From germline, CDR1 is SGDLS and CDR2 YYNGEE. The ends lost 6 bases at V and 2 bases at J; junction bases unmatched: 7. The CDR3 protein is CASIEGASNTGELFF. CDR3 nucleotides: TGTGCCAGCATTGAGGGGGCTTCCAACACCGGGGAGCTGTTTTTT. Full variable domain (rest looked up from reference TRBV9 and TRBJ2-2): DSGVTQTPKHLITATGQRVTLRCSPRSGDLSVYWYQQSLDQGLQFLIQYYNGEERAKGNILERFSAQQFPDLHSELNLSSLELGDSALYFCASIEGASNTGELFFGEGSRLTVL.

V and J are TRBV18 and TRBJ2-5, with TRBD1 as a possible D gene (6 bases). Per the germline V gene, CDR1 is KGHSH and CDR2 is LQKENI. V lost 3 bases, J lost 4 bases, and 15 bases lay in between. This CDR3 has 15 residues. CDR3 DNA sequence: TGTGCCAGCTCACCCCTACAGGGATGGGGAGAGACCCAGTACTTC. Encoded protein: CASSPLQGWGETQYF.

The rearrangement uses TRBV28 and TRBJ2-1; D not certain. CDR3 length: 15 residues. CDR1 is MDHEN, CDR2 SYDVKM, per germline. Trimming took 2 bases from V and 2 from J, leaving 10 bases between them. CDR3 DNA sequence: TGTGCCAGCAGTTTAGGTGGGAACACCTACAATGAGCAGTTCTTC. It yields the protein CASSLGGNTYNEQFF.

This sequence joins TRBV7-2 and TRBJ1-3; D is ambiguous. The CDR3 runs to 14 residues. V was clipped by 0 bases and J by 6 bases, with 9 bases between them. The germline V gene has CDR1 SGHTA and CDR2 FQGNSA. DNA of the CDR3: TGTGCCAGCAGCTTAGCGTTGGGGTTAAACACCATATATTTT. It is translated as CASSLALGLNTIYF.

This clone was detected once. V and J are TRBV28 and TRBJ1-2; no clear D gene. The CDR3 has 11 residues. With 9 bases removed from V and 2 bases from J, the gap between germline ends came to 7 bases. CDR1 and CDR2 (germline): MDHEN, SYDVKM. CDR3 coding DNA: TGTGCCAGTAGGGAGAACTATGGCTACACCTTC. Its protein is CASRENYGYTF.

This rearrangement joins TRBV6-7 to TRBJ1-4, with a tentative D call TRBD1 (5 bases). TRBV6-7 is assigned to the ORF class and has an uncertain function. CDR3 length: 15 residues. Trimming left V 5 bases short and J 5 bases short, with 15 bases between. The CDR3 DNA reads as TGTGCCAGCAGTAAAACCGGGACTGGAAATGAAAAACTGTTTTTT. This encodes CASSKTGTGNEKLFF.